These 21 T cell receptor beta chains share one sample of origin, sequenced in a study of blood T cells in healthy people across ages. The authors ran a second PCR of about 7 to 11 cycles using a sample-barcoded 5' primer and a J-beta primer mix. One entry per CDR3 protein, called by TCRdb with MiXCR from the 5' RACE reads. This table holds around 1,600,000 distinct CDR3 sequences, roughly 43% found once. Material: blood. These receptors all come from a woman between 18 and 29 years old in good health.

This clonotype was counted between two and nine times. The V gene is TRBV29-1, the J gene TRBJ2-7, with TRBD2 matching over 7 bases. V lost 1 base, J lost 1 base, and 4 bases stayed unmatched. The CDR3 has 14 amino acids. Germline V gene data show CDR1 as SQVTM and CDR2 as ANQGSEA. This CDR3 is CSVEGTRDSYEQYF. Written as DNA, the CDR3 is TGCAGCGTTGAAGGGACTAGGGATTCCTACGAGCAGTACTTC.

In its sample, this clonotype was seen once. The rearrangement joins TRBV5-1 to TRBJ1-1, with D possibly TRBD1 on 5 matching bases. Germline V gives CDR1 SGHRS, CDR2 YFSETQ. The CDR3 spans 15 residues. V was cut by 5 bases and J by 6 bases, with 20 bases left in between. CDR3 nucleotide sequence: TGCGCCAGCAGTTTCAGGGATATGGACGGGTCTGAAGCTTTCTTT. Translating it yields CASSFRDMDGSEAFF.

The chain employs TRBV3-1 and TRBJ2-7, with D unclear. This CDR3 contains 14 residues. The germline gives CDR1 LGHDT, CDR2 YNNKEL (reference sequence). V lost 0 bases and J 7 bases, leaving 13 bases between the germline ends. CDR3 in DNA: TGTGCCAGCAGCCAAGATATACAGACCCCGGAGCAGTACTTC. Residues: CASSQDIQTPEQYF.

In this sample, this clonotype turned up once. CDR3 sequence (DNA): TGCAGTGCTAGCCCCACTAGCGGGAGACTCAGTCTGCAGTTCTTC. Its translation is CSASPTSGRLSLQFF. V gene TRBV20-1 combines with J gene TRBJ2-1; 11 bases match TRBD2. J lost 12 bases, V lost 3 bases, and 13 bases had no gene match. The germline V gene encodes CDR1 DFQATT and CDR2 SNEGSKA (reference sequence). The CDR3 has 15 amino acids.

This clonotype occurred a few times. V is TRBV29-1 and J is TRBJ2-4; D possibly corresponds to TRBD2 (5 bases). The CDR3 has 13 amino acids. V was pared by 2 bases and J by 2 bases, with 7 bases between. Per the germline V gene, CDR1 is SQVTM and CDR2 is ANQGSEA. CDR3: CSVEPGTKNIQYF. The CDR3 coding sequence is TGCAGCGTTGAACCGGGGACCAAAAACATTCAGTACTTC.

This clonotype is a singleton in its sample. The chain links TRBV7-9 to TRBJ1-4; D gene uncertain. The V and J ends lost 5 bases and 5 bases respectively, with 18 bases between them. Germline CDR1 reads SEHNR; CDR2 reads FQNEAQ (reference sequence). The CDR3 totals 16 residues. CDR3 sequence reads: CASSTAPPVANEKLFF. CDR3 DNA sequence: TGTGCCAGCAGCACCGCCCCCCCGGTAGCAAATGAAAAACTGTTTTTT.

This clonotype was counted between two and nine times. The CDR3 DNA reads as TGTGCCTGGAGTTCCTCCGGACAGAGCAATCAGCCCCAGCATTTT. Its protein product is CAWSSSGQSNQPQHF. The rearrangement links TRBV30 to TRBJ1-5, with D maybe TRBD1 (6 bases). Germline loops: CDR1 GTSNPN, CDR2 SVGIG (reference sequence). This CDR3 comprises 15 residues. V lost 2 bases and J 1 base, leaving 12 bases between the germline ends.

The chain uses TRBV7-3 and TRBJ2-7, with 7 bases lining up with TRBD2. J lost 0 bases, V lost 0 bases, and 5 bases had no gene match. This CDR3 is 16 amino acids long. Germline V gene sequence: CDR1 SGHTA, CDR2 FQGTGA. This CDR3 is CASSLTGQRDSYEQYF. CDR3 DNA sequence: TGTGCCAGCAGCTTAACCGGTCAGCGGGACTCCTACGAGCAGTACTTC.

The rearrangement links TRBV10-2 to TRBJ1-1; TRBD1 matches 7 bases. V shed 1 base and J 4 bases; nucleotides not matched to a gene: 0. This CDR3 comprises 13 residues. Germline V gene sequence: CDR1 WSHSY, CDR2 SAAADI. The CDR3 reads CASSEYRGTEAFF. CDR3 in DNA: TGCGCCAGCAGTGAGTACAGGGGCACTGAAGCTTTCTTT.

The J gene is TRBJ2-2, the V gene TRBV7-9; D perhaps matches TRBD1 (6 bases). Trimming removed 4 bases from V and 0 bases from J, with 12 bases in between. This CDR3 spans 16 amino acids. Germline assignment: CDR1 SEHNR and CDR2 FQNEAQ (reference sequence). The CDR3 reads CASSSWTDANTGELFF. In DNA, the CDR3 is TGTGCCAGCAGCTCCTGGACAGACGCGAACACCGGGGAGCTGTTTTTT.

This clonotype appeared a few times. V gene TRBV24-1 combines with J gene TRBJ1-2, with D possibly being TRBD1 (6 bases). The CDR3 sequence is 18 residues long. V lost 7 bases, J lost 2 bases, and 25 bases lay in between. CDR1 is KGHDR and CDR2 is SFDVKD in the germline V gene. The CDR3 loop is CATSFHRDERGRNYGYTF. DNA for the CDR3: TGTGCCACCAGCTTTCACCGGGACGAAAGGGGGAGGAACTATGGCTACACCTTC.

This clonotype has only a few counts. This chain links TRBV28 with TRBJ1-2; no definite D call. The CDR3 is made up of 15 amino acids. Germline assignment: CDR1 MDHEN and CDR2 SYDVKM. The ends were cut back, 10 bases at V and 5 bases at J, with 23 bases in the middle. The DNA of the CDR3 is TGTGCCACCATCCCAGGAGGACCAAAGGTTTATGGCTACACCTTC. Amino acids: CATIPGGPKVYGYTF.

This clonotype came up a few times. CDR3 loop: CASSLSPGIAYEQYF. The CDR3 DNA reads as TGTGCCAGCAGCTTAAGTCCAGGGATCGCCTACGAGCAGTACTTC. The chain carries TRBV7-2 and TRBJ2-7, with D perhaps TRBD1 (5 bases). CDR3 length equals 15 residues. Germline V gene data show CDR1 as SGHTA and CDR2 as FQGNSA. V lost 2 bases to trimming and J lost 2 bases, with 13 bases between them.

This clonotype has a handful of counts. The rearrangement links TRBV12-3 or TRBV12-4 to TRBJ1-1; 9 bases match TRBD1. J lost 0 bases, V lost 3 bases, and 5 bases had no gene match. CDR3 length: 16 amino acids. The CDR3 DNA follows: TGTGCCAGCAGTTTCCGGGACAGGGAAATGAACACTGAAGCTTTCTTT. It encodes CASSFRDREMNTEAFF.

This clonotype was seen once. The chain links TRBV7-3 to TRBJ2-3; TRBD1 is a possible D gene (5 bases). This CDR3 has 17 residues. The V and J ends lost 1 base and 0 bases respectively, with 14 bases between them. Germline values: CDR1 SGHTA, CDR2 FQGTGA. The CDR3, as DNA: TGTGCCAGCAGCTTAAGAGCCGGCAGGGAAAGCACAGATACGCAGTATTTT. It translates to CASSLRAGRESTDTQYF.

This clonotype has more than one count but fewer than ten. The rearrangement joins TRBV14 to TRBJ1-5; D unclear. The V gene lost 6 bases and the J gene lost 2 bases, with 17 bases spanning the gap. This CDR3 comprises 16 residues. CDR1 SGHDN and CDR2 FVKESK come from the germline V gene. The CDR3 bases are TGTGCCAGCAGTCCGAGACCGGGAGGCGGCAATCAGCCCCAGCATTTT. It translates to CASSPRPGGGNQPQHF.

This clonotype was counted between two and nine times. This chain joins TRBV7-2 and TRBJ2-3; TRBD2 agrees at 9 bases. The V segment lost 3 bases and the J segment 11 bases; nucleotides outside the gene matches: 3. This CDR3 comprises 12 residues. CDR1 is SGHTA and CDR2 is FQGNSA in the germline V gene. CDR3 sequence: CASSFQREVQYF. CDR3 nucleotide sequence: TGTGCCAGCAGCTTTCAGCGGGAGGTGCAGTATTTT.

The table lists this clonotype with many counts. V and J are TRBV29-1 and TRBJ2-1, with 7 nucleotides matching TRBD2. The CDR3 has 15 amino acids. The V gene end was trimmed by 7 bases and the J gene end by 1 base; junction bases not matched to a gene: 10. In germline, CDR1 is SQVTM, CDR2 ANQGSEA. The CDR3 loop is CSAFSGPASYNEQFF. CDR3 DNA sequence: TGCAGCGCGTTTAGCGGGCCGGCTTCCTACAATGAGCAGTTCTTC.

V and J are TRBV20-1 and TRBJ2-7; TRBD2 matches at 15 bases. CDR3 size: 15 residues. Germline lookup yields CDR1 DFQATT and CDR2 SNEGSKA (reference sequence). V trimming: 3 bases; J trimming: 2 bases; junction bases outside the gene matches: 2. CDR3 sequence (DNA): TGCAGTGCTAGGGGGACTAGCGGGAGGACCTACGAGCAGTACTTC. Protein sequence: CSARGTSGRTYEQYF.

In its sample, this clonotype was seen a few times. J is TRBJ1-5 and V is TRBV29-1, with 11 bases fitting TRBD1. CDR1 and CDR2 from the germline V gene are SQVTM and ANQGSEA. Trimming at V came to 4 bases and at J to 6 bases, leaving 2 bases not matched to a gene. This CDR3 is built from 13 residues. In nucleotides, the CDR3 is TGCAGCGTTGCAGGGACAGGGGGTCAGCCCCAGCATTTT. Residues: CSVAGTGGQPQHF.

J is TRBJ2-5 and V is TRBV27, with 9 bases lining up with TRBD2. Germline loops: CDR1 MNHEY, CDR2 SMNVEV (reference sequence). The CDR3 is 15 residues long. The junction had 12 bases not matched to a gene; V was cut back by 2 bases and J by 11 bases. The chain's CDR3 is CASSLTAGGYNEQYF. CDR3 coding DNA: TGTGCCAGCAGTTTAACAGCGGGGGGCTACAATGAGCAGTACTTC.